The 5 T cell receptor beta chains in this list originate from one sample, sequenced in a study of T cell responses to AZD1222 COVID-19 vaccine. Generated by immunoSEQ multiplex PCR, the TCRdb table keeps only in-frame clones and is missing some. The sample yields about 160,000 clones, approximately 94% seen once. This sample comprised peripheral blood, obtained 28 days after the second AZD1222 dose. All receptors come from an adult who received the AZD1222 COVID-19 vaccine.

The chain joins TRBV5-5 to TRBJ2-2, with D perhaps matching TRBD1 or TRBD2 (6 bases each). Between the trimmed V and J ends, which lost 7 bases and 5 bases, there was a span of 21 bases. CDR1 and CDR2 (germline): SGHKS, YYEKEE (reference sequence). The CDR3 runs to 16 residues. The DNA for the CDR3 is TGTGCCAGCGGGAGACTAGGGGGTGTTTTGACCGGGGAGCTGTTTTTT. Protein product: CASGRLGGVLTGELFF.

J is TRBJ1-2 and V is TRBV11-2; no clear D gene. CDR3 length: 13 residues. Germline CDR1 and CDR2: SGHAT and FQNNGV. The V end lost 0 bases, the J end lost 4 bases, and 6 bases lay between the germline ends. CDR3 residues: CASSLELAYGYTF. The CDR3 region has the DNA TGTGCCAGCAGCTTAGAACTGGCCTATGGCTACACCTTC.

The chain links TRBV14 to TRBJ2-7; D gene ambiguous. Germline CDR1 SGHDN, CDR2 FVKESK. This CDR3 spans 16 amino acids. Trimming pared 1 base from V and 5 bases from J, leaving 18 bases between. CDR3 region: CASSQANSPPDHEQYF. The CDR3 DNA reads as TGTGCCAGCAGCCAAGCTAACAGCCCCCCAGACCACGAGCAGTACTTC.

The CDR3 sequence is CASSALQYFF. In DNA form, the CDR3 reads TGTGCCAGCAGTGCACTACAATATTTCTTT. The genes are TRBV28 and TRBJ1-1; D remains unclear. The CDR3 consists of 10 residues. V dropped 5 bases and J dropped 13 bases, with 11 bases sitting between them. Germline assignment: CDR1 MDHEN and CDR2 SYDVKM.

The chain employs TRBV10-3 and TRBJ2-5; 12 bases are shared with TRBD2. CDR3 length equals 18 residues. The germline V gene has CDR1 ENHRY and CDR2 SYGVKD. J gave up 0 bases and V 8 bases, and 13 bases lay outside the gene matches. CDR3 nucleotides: TGTGCCATCGCCCGTCACGGGACTAGCGGGTTGTACCAAGAGACCCAGTACTTC. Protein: CAIARHGTSGLYQETQYF.